This T cell receptor (beta chain) was sequenced for a study of human T cells and chemical hapten exposure. Study-level background: Patch tests containing 0.01% DPC, applied to the upper back, were read at 6 days. General study results and limits: The number of TCRs over 1 in 1000 frequency stayed unchanged after DPC.

Per the study methods: The median was roughly 100,000 TCRs per sample, ranging roughly 23,224 to 750,000. TCRdb re-derived calls from the RACE reads in MiXCR, one entry per CDR3 protein. The V and J calls and clone size come from TCRdb's table, not from the authors' own analysis. Of 85,000 to 130,000 distinct CDR3 sequences listed, 12% are singletons. This clonotype has ten or more counts. Its target is unknown. Germline CDR1 is DFQATT and CDR2 is SNEGSKA (reference sequence). V lost 2 bases and J lost 0; bases outside the gene matches: 4. The CDR3 has 15 residues. The time point here: pre-sensitization, week 0. Treatment specified: therapeutic diphenylcyclopropenone sensitization with weekly scalp DPC.

J is TRBJ2-1 and V is TRBV20-1; 7 nucleotides align to TRBD2. This specimen was whole blood, taken in connection with sensitization to the hapten diphenylcyclopropenone (DPC). The TCR originated in a woman between 45 and 60 years old with alopecia areata. Some clones in this sample may be carry-over from other donors' samples. This CDR3 reads CSARQLADSYNEQFF. CDR3 bases: TGCAGTGCTAGACAGCTAGCGGACTCCTACAATGAGCAGTTCTTC.